The rows below give T cell receptor beta chains drawn from one sample of a study of blood T cell repertoires in COVID-19. Sequencing used immunoSEQ multiplex PCR; TCRdb keeps in-frame clones, though not all of them. The profile shows about 92,000 clones, about 78% of them singletons. Sample: peripheral blood. These TCRs come from a man in his fifties who had recovered from COVID-19. Both conserved end residues are part of each CDR3. The D gene is left open where the match is weak. Size values are once, few and many counts, or a class for expanded clones, and some rows have none.

>-|TRBV7-3|TRBJ2-3|TRBD2
TGTGCCAGCAGCTCGGGTCGGGCTAGCGGGGAGGCAGATACGCAGTATTTT
CASSSGRASGEADTQYF
>-|TRBV28|TRBJ1-5|-
TGTGCCAGCACTCGGTCGGGGATCACACAGCCCCAGCATTTT
CASTRSGITQPQHF
>-|TRBV19|TRBJ2-7|TRBD1
TGTGCCAGTAGTCCACGGGGACAGGGGACCTACGAGCAGTACTTC
CASSPRGQGTYEQYF
>-|TRBV28|TRBJ1-6|TRBD1
TGTGCCAGCAGTCCCGACAGGGGGAATTCACCCCTCCACTTT
CASSPDRGNSPLHF
>-|TRBV19|TRBJ1-5|-
TGTGCCAGTAGTAGCCGGGATTCCCTACATAGCAATCAGCCCCAGCATTTT
CASSSRDSLHSNQPQHF
>-|TRBV6-5|TRBJ2-7|-
TGTGCCAGCAGTTATTCCACTAGTTCCGGCGAGCAGTACTTC
CASSYSTSSGEQYF
>-|TRBV6-5|TRBJ2-2|TRBD2
TGTGCCAGTCGGGGGGTGAACACCGGGGAGCTGTTTTTT
CASRGVNTGELFF
>-|TRBV19|TRBJ1-1|-
TGTGCCAGTAGTACACAGGGAACGGGCACTGAAGCTTTCTTT
CASSTQGTGTEAFF
>once|TRBV2|TRBJ1-5|TRBD1
TGTGCCAGCGAAGCCCGACAGGGGAGCAATCAGCCCCAGCATTTT
CASEARQGSNQPQHF
>-|TRBV11-2|TRBJ2-3|-
TGTGCCAGCAGCCTACAGGGAGTTAAAGATACGCAGTATTTT
CASSLQGVKDTQYF
>-|TRBV7-3|TRBJ2-3|TRBD2
TGTGCCAGCAGCTCCAGGACTAGCGGAACAGATACGCAGTATTTT
CASSSRTSGTDTQYF
>-|TRBV4-2|TRBJ2-2|-
TGTGCCAGCAACCCCAAGCCTTCGAACACCGGGGAGCTGTTTTTT
CASNPKPSNTGELFF
>-|TRBV7-2|TRBJ2-3|TRBD1
TGTGCCAGCAGCTTAAGGGCCTCAGAGGGACAGGGGCCAGATACGCAGTATTTT
CASSLRASEGQGPDTQYF
>-|TRBV9|TRBJ2-1|-
TGTGCCAGCAGCCCGGGCGGGCTATTTAATGAGCAGTTCTTC
CASSPGGLFNEQFF
>-|TRBV5-1|TRBJ2-3|-
TGCGCCAGCAGCCAAATCCAAACAGATACGCAGTATTTT
CASSQIQTDTQYF
>-|TRBV19|TRBJ2-7|TRBD1
TGTGCCAGTAGTATATTGACAGGGGAAGAGCAGTACTTC
CASSILTGEEQYF
>-|TRBV9|TRBJ1-6|TRBD1
TGTGCCAGCAGGAGGGGGCCGGGGGTTAATTCACCCCTCCACTTT
CASRRGPGVNSPLHF
>once|TRBV3-1/TRBV3-2|TRBJ2-1|TRBD1
TGTGCCAGCAGCCAAGCCAGGGGGATGAATGAGCAGTTCTTC
CASSQARGMNEQFF
>-|TRBV6-1|TRBJ1-6|-
TGTGCCAGCAGTGAAGGACAAATCTATAATTCACCCCTCCACTTT
CASSEGQIYNSPLHF
>-|TRBV19|TRBJ1-2|TRBD1
TGTGCCAGTAGTATACCCGGGACAGGGCCCTTAAACTATGGCTACACCTTC
CASSIPGTGPLNYGYTF
>-|TRBV27|TRBJ2-7|TRBD1
TGTGCCAGCAGTTACAGGGGTCCCTACGAGCAGTACTTC
CASSYRGPYEQYF
>-|TRBV12-3/TRBV12-4|TRBJ1-1|-
TGTGCCAGCAGTTTTGGTGGCGCTTTCTTT
CASSFGGAFF
>-|TRBV2|TRBJ1-2|TRBD1
TGTGCCAGCAGTGAAGGGATGGGACAGGGGGACTATGGCTACACCTTC
CASSEGMGQGDYGYTF
>once|TRBV30|TRBJ2-3|TRBD1
TGTGCCTGGAGTGACAGGGGGACTGGCACAGATACGCAGTATTTT
CAWSDRGTGTDTQYF
>-|TRBV7-2|TRBJ2-7|TRBD1
TGTGCCAGCAGCCCGCGGACAGGGCCCTACGAGCAGTACTTC
CASSPRTGPYEQYF
>-|TRBV10-3|TRBJ2-1|TRBD1
TGTGCCATCAGACCGGGACAGATCAGTACGGAGCAGTTCTTC
CAIRPGQISTEQFF
>-|TRBV5-1|TRBJ1-6|-
TGCGCCAGCAGCTCATTGACTCAATCACCCCTCCACTTT
CASSSLTQSPLHF
>-|TRBV28|TRBJ1-2|-
TGTGCCAGCAGTTTGTGGCAGGCTGTATTCTATGGCTACACCTTC
CASSLWQAVFYGYTF
>-|TRBV27|TRBJ2-7|TRBD1
TGTGCCAGCAGTCCCCGGGACAGGTCAGCCTACGAGCAGTACTTC
CASSPRDRSAYEQYF